This T cell receptor (beta chain) was observed in a study of blood T cell repertoires in COVID-19. Background on the study: Sites in the United States, Italy and Spain provided acute and convalescent COVID-19 samples. T cells, B-cell-depleted T cells, or PBMCs supplied cDNA or gDNA.

Original processing notes: Reference gene primer amplification yielded estimated nucleated cell counts. Repertoires were generated with immunoSEQ multiplex PCR, while TCRdb's copy carries only in-frame clones and drops some. From that table come the V and J calls and clone size; the DNA was used to work out D and trimming. Of under 250,000 clones detected, 80% to 95% appear once; the ten largest clones hold over 0.8%. It was during active infection that Seattle patients were enrolled and then longitudinally followed. The sequencing sample was made of peripheral blood. This sequence originates from a young man with COVID-19, enrolled during active disease.

CDR3 residues: CASSLGANYGYTF. CDR3 DNA: TGTGCCAGCAGCCTGGGAGCTAACTATGGCTACACCTTC. The J gene is TRBJ1-2, the V gene TRBV7-9; D remains ambiguous. The CDR3 has 13 residues. The germline V gene has CDR1 SEHNR and CDR2 FQNEAQ (reference sequence). The V and J ends lost 5 bases and 0 bases respectively, with 7 bases between them.